The rows below give T cell receptor beta chains drawn from one sample of a study of T-cell reconstitution after alpha-beta-depleted transplantation in children. Using its own MiXCR run on the PCR reads, TCRdb lists one record per CDR3 protein. This sample has about 980,000 distinct CDR3 sequences; 25% to 30% occur once, and the top ten carry over 25%. The starting material was PBMCs, mostly from graft donor cells, obtained 360 days after TCRalphabeta/CD19-depleted stem cell transplant. All receptors derive from a boy younger than two who had a stem cell transplant for SCID, so the T cells may come from the graft donor. Each CDR3 is given with its conserved first and last residue. D genes are given only for firm matches. Some rows mark clone size as missing; the rest say once, few, many or name a class of expanded clone.

v_call: TRBV28; clone_size: few; d_call: .; j_call: TRBJ2-7; cdr3_aa: CASSEGMTYEQYF; cdr3_nt: TGTGCCAGCAGTGAAGGGATGACCTACGAGCAGTACTTC
v_call: TRBV7-9; clone_size: few; d_call: .; j_call: TRBJ2-5; cdr3_aa: CASSSLAGIGETQYF; cdr3_nt: TGTGCCAGCAGCTCCCTGGCGGGGATCGGAGAGACCCAGTACTTC
v_call: TRBV12-3/TRBV12-4; clone_size: .; d_call: TRBD1; j_call: TRBJ2-7; cdr3_aa: CASSGARGQGAYEQYF; cdr3_nt: TGTGCCAGCAGCGGCGCCCGGGGACAGGGGGCCTACGAGCAGTACTTC
v_call: TRBV10-3; clone_size: .; d_call: .; j_call: TRBJ2-6; cdr3_aa: CAISEGISGANVLTF; cdr3_nt: TGTGCCATCAGTGAAGGTATCTCTGGGGCCAACGTCCTGACTTTC
v_call: TRBV2; clone_size: few; d_call: TRBD2; j_call: TRBJ2-5; cdr3_aa: CASSASRGGPYGTQYF; cdr3_nt: TGTGCCAGCAGTGCCAGTCGGGGGGGACCATATGGGACCCAGTACTTC
v_call: TRBV7-2; clone_size: few; d_call: TRBD2; j_call: TRBJ2-2; cdr3_aa: CASSGRGGGSVGELFF; cdr3_nt: TGTGCCAGCAGCGGTCGAGGCGGGGGAAGTGTCGGGGAGCTGTTTTTT
v_call: TRBV27; clone_size: few; d_call: .; j_call: TRBJ2-6; cdr3_aa: CASSLRIGANVLTF; cdr3_nt: TGTGCCAGCAGTTTACGGATAGGGGCCAACGTCCTGACTTTC
v_call: TRBV28; clone_size: .; d_call: .; j_call: TRBJ2-7; cdr3_aa: CASSFEGTANSYEQYF; cdr3_nt: TGTGCCAGCAGTTTTGAGGGGACGGCGAACTCCTACGAGCAGTACTTC
v_call: TRBV13; clone_size: .; d_call: TRBD2; j_call: TRBJ2-5; cdr3_aa: CASSLLAGGRENF; cdr3_nt: TGTGCCAGCAGCTTACTGGCGGGGGGCCGGGAAAACTTC
v_call: TRBV18; clone_size: few; d_call: .; j_call: TRBJ2-1; cdr3_aa: CASSRSGYNEQFF; cdr3_nt: TGTGCCAGCTCTCGAAGCGGGTACAATGAGCAGTTCTTC
v_call: TRBV6-2/TRBV6-3; clone_size: .; d_call: TRBD2; j_call: TRBJ2-1; cdr3_aa: CASSYSGGGGFEQFF; cdr3_nt: TGTGCCAGCAGTTACAGCGGGGGAGGAGGGTTTGAGCAGTTCTTC
v_call: TRBV3-1; clone_size: .; d_call: TRBD1; j_call: TRBJ2-3; cdr3_aa: CASSRQGRQSTDTQYF; cdr3_nt: TGTGCCAGCAGCCGACAGGGAAGGCAGAGCACAGATACGCAGTATTTT
v_call: TRBV9; clone_size: few; d_call: TRBD1; j_call: TRBJ2-7; cdr3_aa: CASSFSTRDSLNEQYF; cdr3_nt: TGTGCCAGCAGCTTCTCCACCCGGGACAGTCTGAACGAGCAGTACTTC
v_call: TRBV20-1; clone_size: .; d_call: .; j_call: TRBJ1-2; cdr3_aa: CSARDGRGGLGYGYTF; cdr3_nt: TGCAGTGCTAGAGACGGACGAGGGGGGCTGGGGTATGGCTACACCTTC
v_call: TRBV20-1; clone_size: .; d_call: .; j_call: TRBJ2-4; cdr3_aa: CSARLPSSASGIQYF; cdr3_nt: TGCAGTGCTAGACTCCCCAGCTCGGCGAGCGGCATTCAGTACTTC
v_call: TRBV2; clone_size: few; d_call: TRBD2; j_call: TRBJ2-2; cdr3_aa: CASSGLAETMNTGELFF; cdr3_nt: TGTGCCAGCAGTGGACTAGCGGAGACGATGAACACCGGGGAGCTGTTTTTT
v_call: TRBV7-7; clone_size: .; d_call: .; j_call: TRBJ1-2; cdr3_aa: CASSFSRGRELLYGYTF; cdr3_nt: TGTGCCAGCAGCTTCTCGCGGGGCAGGGAGCTCCTCTATGGCTACACCTTC
v_call: TRBV15; clone_size: .; d_call: TRBD2; j_call: TRBJ2-5; cdr3_aa: CATSRDRGLVSETQYF; cdr3_nt: TGTGCCACCAGCAGAGATCGGGGACTAGTTTCGGAGACCCAGTACTTC
v_call: TRBV10-3; clone_size: few; d_call: TRBD1; j_call: TRBJ2-7; cdr3_aa: CAIGDGQVLPYEQYF; cdr3_nt: TGTGCCATCGGCGATGGACAGGTCCTTCCCTACGAGCAGTACTTC
v_call: TRBV12-5; clone_size: .; d_call: .; j_call: TRBJ1-1; cdr3_aa: CASGRQAAFEAFF; cdr3_nt: TGTGCTAGTGGTCGACAGGCCGCTTTTGAAGCTTTCTTT
v_call: TRBV29-1; clone_size: .; d_call: .; j_call: TRBJ1-1; cdr3_aa: CSVTGPNTRNTEAFF; cdr3_nt: TGCAGCGTCACCGGGCCTAATACACGGAACACTGAAGCTTTCTTT
v_call: TRBV5-1; clone_size: few; d_call: .; j_call: TRBJ1-1; cdr3_aa: CASSPKVVNTEAFF; cdr3_nt: TGCGCCAGCAGCCCCAAGGTGGTGAACACTGAAGCTTTCTTT
v_call: TRBV6-2/TRBV6-3; clone_size: .; d_call: .; j_call: TRBJ2-7; cdr3_aa: CASSYSQGRNYEQYF; cdr3_nt: TGTGCCAGCAGTTACTCTCAGGGGAGGAACTACGAGCAGTACTTC
v_call: TRBV6-1; clone_size: .; d_call: TRBD1; j_call: TRBJ1-1; cdr3_aa: CASSGRTGLMAEAFF; cdr3_nt: TGTGCCAGCAGTGGCAGGACAGGGCTTATGGCTGAAGCTTTCTTT
v_call: TRBV7-2; clone_size: .; d_call: .; j_call: TRBJ2-5; cdr3_aa: CASSPPPIQETQYF; cdr3_nt: TGTGCCAGCAGCCCCCCCCCAATACAAGAGACCCAGTACTTC
v_call: TRBV12-3/TRBV12-4; clone_size: .; d_call: .; j_call: TRBJ1-3; cdr3_aa: CATSLDGRGGNTIYF; cdr3_nt: TGTGCCACCTCGCTTGATGGAAGAGGGGGAAACACCATATATTTT
v_call: TRBV7-9; clone_size: few; d_call: TRBD1; j_call: TRBJ2-3; cdr3_aa: CASSFRSGQGITDTQYF; cdr3_nt: TGTGCCAGCAGCTTCCGAAGCGGACAGGGCATCACAGATACGCAGTATTTT
v_call: TRBV6-2/TRBV6-3; clone_size: few; d_call: TRBD2; j_call: TRBJ2-5; cdr3_aa: CASSYEASGRETQYF; cdr3_nt: TGTGCCAGCAGTTACGAGGCTAGCGGACGAGAGACCCAGTACTTC
v_call: TRBV5-1; clone_size: .; d_call: .; j_call: TRBJ1-1; cdr3_aa: CASRNEPGNTEAFF; cdr3_nt: TGCGCCAGCCGCAACGAGCCGGGGAACACTGAAGCTTTCTTT
v_call: TRBV30; clone_size: few; d_call: .; j_call: TRBJ2-1; cdr3_aa: CAWSPPRDWMNYNEQFF; cdr3_nt: TGTGCCTGGAGCCCCCCTCGGGACTGGATGAACTACAATGAGCAGTTCTTC
v_call: TRBV4-2; clone_size: .; d_call: TRBD2; j_call: TRBJ2-7; cdr3_aa: CASSQDSGVGTRTYEQYF; cdr3_nt: TGTGCCAGCAGCCAAGATTCCGGGGTAGGGACTAGGACTTACGAGCAGTACTTC
v_call: TRBV19; clone_size: .; d_call: .; j_call: TRBJ2-1; cdr3_aa: CASSNSDADEQFF; cdr3_nt: TGTGCCAGTAGTAACTCGGACGCGGATGAGCAGTTCTTC
v_call: TRBV4-2; clone_size: few; d_call: .; j_call: TRBJ1-1; cdr3_aa: CASSQGRVGGGTEAFF; cdr3_nt: TGTGCCAGCAGCCAAGGCCGTGTGGGCGGCGGCACTGAAGCTTTCTTT
v_call: TRBV29-1; clone_size: few; d_call: .; j_call: TRBJ2-2; cdr3_aa: CSVEFQEQNTGELFF; cdr3_nt: TGCAGCGTTGAATTCCAGGAGCAGAACACCGGGGAGCTGTTTTTT
v_call: TRBV12-3/TRBV12-4; clone_size: .; d_call: TRBD1; j_call: TRBJ1-5; cdr3_aa: CASSLGDRAKQPQHF; cdr3_nt: TGTGCCAGCAGTTTAGGGGACAGGGCAAAACAGCCCCAGCATTTT
v_call: TRBV29-1; clone_size: .; d_call: .; j_call: TRBJ1-2; cdr3_aa: CSVEGASTYGYTF; cdr3_nt: TGCAGCGTTGAGGGAGCCTCGACCTATGGCTACACCTTC
v_call: TRBV6-2/TRBV6-3; clone_size: .; d_call: TRBD2; j_call: TRBJ2-5; cdr3_aa: CASSMSGVRWETQYF; cdr3_nt: TGTGCCAGCAGCATGAGCGGGGTTCGATGGGAGACCCAGTACTTC
v_call: TRBV6-1; clone_size: .; d_call: .; j_call: TRBJ1-1; cdr3_aa: CASRKGQLGEAFF; cdr3_nt: TGTGCCAGCAGAAAGGGGCAACTTGGTGAAGCTTTCTTT
v_call: TRBV28; clone_size: .; d_call: .; j_call: TRBJ2-7; cdr3_aa: CASSPGLTKGYEQYF; cdr3_nt: TGTGCCAGCAGCCCGGGTCTCACAAAGGGCTACGAGCAGTACTTC
v_call: TRBV7-2; clone_size: .; d_call: .; j_call: TRBJ2-2; cdr3_aa: CASSLASVANTGELFF; cdr3_nt: TGTGCCAGCAGTCTGGCTTCCGTAGCGAACACCGGGGAGCTGTTTTTT
v_call: TRBV12-3/TRBV12-4; clone_size: few; d_call: .; j_call: TRBJ2-2; cdr3_aa: CASRSSARSYTGELFF; cdr3_nt: TGTGCCAGCAGGTCCTCGGCCAGGAGCTACACCGGGGAGCTGTTTTTT
v_call: TRBV2; clone_size: few; d_call: TRBD1; j_call: TRBJ2-1; cdr3_aa: CASGGQGRVNEQFF; cdr3_nt: TGTGCCAGCGGAGGACAGGGGAGGGTGAATGAGCAGTTCTTC
v_call: TRBV29-1; clone_size: .; d_call: TRBD1; j_call: TRBJ1-1; cdr3_aa: CSVGRDSGFGTNTEAFF; cdr3_nt: TGCAGCGTTGGCCGGGACAGCGGGTTCGGGACGAACACTGAAGCTTTCTTT
v_call: TRBV7-8; clone_size: .; d_call: .; j_call: TRBJ2-1; cdr3_aa: CASSLGEQTRQFF; cdr3_nt: TGTGCCAGCAGCTTAGGGGAACAGACGCGGCAGTTCTTC
v_call: TRBV27; clone_size: .; d_call: .; j_call: TRBJ2-7; cdr3_aa: CASSRQSLDEQYF; cdr3_nt: TGTGCCAGCAGCAGACAGAGTCTCGACGAGCAGTACTTC
v_call: TRBV6-5; clone_size: .; d_call: TRBD1; j_call: TRBJ2-7; cdr3_aa: CASSYTGQGTKPYEQYF; cdr3_nt: TGTGCCAGCAGTTACACCGGACAGGGCACAAAACCCTACGAGCAGTACTTC